This T cell receptor (beta chain) was profiled in a study of T cells expressing NK-cell markers. Study at large: Sorted CD3+CD56+NKG2C+, CD3+CD56+NKG2C- and CD3+CD56-NKG2C+ T-cell subsets were beta-chain profiled. Whole-study results and caveats: Uncertainty persisted over the HCMV specificity of expanded NKG2C+ T cell clones. These clonotypes also led the CD3+CD56-NKG2C+ fraction in a few donors. Of the CD8+ T cells in six donors, about 1.0-7.5% belonged to dominant NKG2C+ clonotypes.

Comment on this clonotype: The antigen remains unidentified.

One entry per CDR3 protein, without DNA, is what TCRdb gives after re-calling the 5' RACE reads. The table lists about 380,000 distinct CDR3 sequences. Germline V lookup: CDR1 SEHNR, CDR2 FQNEAQ (reference sequence). The CDR3 sequence is 13 residues long. The source of this sequence is a man aged 18 to 70 in good health. Sequencing used blood T cells: a sorted CD56 or NKG2C T cell subset, CD4+ or CD8+ T cells, or bulk PBMC T cells (not recorded which). The gene calls are TRBV7-9 and TRBJ1-5; TCRdb's assignment of TRBD1 cannot be checked, as there is no DNA. This CDR3 reads CASSTGREQPQHF.